This is a list of T cell receptor beta chains from one sample in a study of Ad26.COV2.S vaccination and SARS-CoV-2 variants. TCRdb keeps only in-frame clones here, not all; method: immunoSEQ multiplex PCR. Of about half a million clones listed, 70% to 90% are singletons. The source material was peripheral blood, sampled in a trial of Ad26.COV2.S vaccine versus placebo. Every receptor here comes from a person between 18 and 65 years old who received the Ad26.COV2.S COVID-19 vaccine or a placebo. Both conserved end residues are trimmed from each CDR3.

v_gene,j_gene,CDR3aa
TRBV19,TRBJ2-5,ASSVGLAGVLKTQY
TRBV4-1,TRBJ2-1,ASSHQAGVSSYNEQF
TRBV4-3,TRBJ2-2,ASSQEETGELF
TRBV9,TRBJ2-1,ASSELGTTRGDEQF
TRBV7-8,TRBJ2-4,ASSPDRPLAKNIQY
TRBV6-5,TRBJ2-1,ASRGLAGAREQF
TRBV5-1,TRBJ1-2,ASSLAGGNYGYT
TRBV7-3,TRBJ2-2,ASSLNPTSGGSTGELF
TRBV5-1,TRBJ1-1,ASSERTQNTEAF
TRBV9,TRBJ2-3,ASSNSGSSADTQY
TRBV4-2,TRBJ1-3,ASSQASGTSGNTIY
TRBV12-3/TRBV12-4,TRBJ2-4,ASSLGERAN
TRBV24-1,TRBJ1-2,ATSGPEGEGGYT
TRBV7-9,TRBJ1-4,ASSSPGQVNEKLF
TRBV5-8,TRBJ2-7,ASRPGTSGTGPHEQY
TRBV2,TRBJ2-2,ASSLLAGGPQGETGELF
TRBV6-5,TRBJ2-3,ASGQKGVWADTQY
TRBV19,TRBJ1-2,ASTGGYGYT
TRBV11-3,TRBJ2-1,ASSFRQTEQF
TRBV18,TRBJ2-5,ASSPVGGETQY
TRBV30,TRBJ1-2,AWSEGLNYGYT
TRBV10-1,TRBJ2-3,ASSEFGVDRASRDTQY
TRBV5-1,TRBJ2-5,ASSTYQGGGETQY
TRBV3-1/TRBV3-2,TRBJ2-1,ASSLRTSGPLNEQF
TRBV5-1,TRBJ1-4,ASSLQPGTTTNEKLF
TRBV30,TRBJ1-1,ACSTGRAF
TRBV9,TRBJ2-2,ASSQGGTSGLGRELF
TRBV28,TRBJ1-2,ASSLSGNRAPLYGYT
TRBV2,TRBJ1-6,ASSTSGYNSPLH
TRBV5-8,TRBJ2-3,ASARLRWGSDTDTQY
TRBV18,TRBJ2-1,ASSPQFWGGSLIENEQF
TRBV4-3,TRBJ1-6,ASSQDFLGNSPLH
TRBV5-1,TRBJ2-1,ASSLAGSSSYNEQF
TRBV7-9,TRBJ2-7,ASSLASGTTTYEQY
TRBV5-1,TRBJ2-5,ASSLPTGAGETQY
TRBV2,TRBJ1-1,ASSRTTNTEAF